This entry lists 9 T cell receptor beta chains sequenced from one sample in a study of shared clonotypes between healthy human individuals. Some clones are missing from TCRdb's copy, which holds only in-frame ones; the method was immunoSEQ multiplex PCR. Of over 2 million clones listed, approximately 90% are singletons. Sequenced sample: naive CD4+ T cells from PBMCs. This sample's subset: CD45RA+ positively selected. The receptor source for this set is a man between 18 and 35 years old in good health. Some clones in this sample may be carry-over from other donors' samples.

This chain uses TRBV15 with TRBJ2-7; perhaps TRBD1 as D (6 bases). Germline CDR1 reads LNHNV; CDR2 reads YYDKDF (reference sequence). The length of the CDR3 is 18 residues. With 0 bases removed from V and 4 bases from J, the gap between germline ends came to 22 bases. Written as DNA, the CDR3 is TGTGCCACCAGCAGAGACACCCGCGGATCCGGTGGGACATACGAGCAGTACTTC. Encoded protein: CATSRDTRGSGGTYEQYF. The full variable domain, in which reference TRBV15 and TRBJ2-7 provide the parts outside the CDR3, is DAMVIQNPRYQVTQFGKPVTLSCSQTLNHNVMYWYQQKSSQAPKLLFHYYDKDFNNEADTPDNFQSRRPNTSFCFLDIRSPGLGDTAMYLCATSRDTRGSGGTYEQYFGPGTRLTVT.

The J gene is TRBJ2-2, the V gene TRBV5-1; 9 positions agree with TRBD1. V gave up 1 base and J gave up 4 bases; unmatched junction bases: 8. Germline V gene sequence: CDR1 SGHRS, CDR2 YFSETQ. There are 17 residues in the CDR3. CDR3 protein: CASSLLQGAAGTGELFF. The CDR3 DNA is TGCGCCAGCAGCTTGTTACAGGGGGCTGCCGGCACCGGGGAGCTGTTTTTT.

On this clone: This sample includes further DNA sequences coding for the same CDR3. The chain has TRBV18 and TRBJ2-7, with 7 bases lining up with TRBD2. The V gene's germline CDR1 is KGHSH and CDR2 LQKENI. The CDR3 is 15 residues long. V lost 3 bases to trimming and J lost 2 bases; unmatched junction nucleotides: 7. Here the CDR3 reads CASSPGASGTYEQYF. The CDR3 region has the DNA TGTGCCAGCTCACCCGGGGCTAGCGGTACCTACGAGCAGTACTTC. Using reference TRBV18 and TRBJ2-7 for the parts outside the CDR3, the full variable domain is NAGVMQNPRHLVRRRGQEARLRCSPMKGHSHVYWYRQLPEEGLKFMVYLQKENIIDESGMPKERFSAEFPKEGPSILRIQQVVRGDSAAYFCASSPGASGTYEQYFGPGTRLTVT.

CDR3 protein: CASSQDQRPRGEKLFF. The DNA of the CDR3 is TGTGCCAGCAGCCAAGATCAACGTCCCAGGGGTGAAAAACTGTTTTTT. This chain joins TRBV14 and TRBJ1-4, with D perhaps TRBD1 (6 bases). This CDR3 comprises 16 residues. The germline V and J ends were trimmed by 0 bases and 7 bases, with 15 bases remaining between them. Germline lookup yields CDR1 SGHDN and CDR2 FVKESK.

The chain links TRBV5-4 to TRBJ2-7, with D unresolved. The V gene lost 0 bases and the J gene lost 3 bases, with 13 bases spanning the gap. CDR3 size: 15 residues. In germline, CDR1 is SGHNT, CDR2 YYREEE (reference sequence). The CDR3 region is CASSLDLSFVYEQYF. CDR3 coding DNA: TGTGCCAGCAGCTTGGATCTTTCCTTTGTCTACGAGCAGTACTTC.

CDR3 sequence: CASSQGTSSLASTDTQYF. The CDR3 bases are TGCGCCAGCAGCCAGGGAACTAGTTCATTAGCCAGTACAGATACGCAGTATTTT. J is TRBJ2-3 and V is TRBV4-1; a weak D match, TRBD2 (5 bases). The CDR3 contains 18 residues. Germline V gene lookup returns CDR1 MGHRA and CDR2 YSYEKL. Trimming took 3 bases from V and 3 from J, leaving 22 bases between them.

The V gene is TRBV11-2, the J gene TRBJ2-5, with D uncertain. The CDR3 is 15 amino acids. V was cut by 1 base and J by 1 base, with 10 bases left in between. Per the germline V gene, CDR1 is SGHAT and CDR2 is FQNNGV. The CDR3 sequence is CASSLAIRVQETQYF. CDR3 DNA: TGTGCCAGCAGCTTAGCTATAAGGGTCCAAGAGACCCAGTACTTC.

This clone was found once. The V gene is TRBV7-3, the J gene TRBJ2-1; D is undetermined. The length of the CDR3 is 13 residues. Trimming left V 1 base short and J 5 bases short, with 6 bases between. Germline lookup yields CDR1 SGHTA and CDR2 FQGTGA. Here the CDR3 DNA reads TGTGCCAGCAGCTTAATCCTCCACAATGAGCAGTTCTTC. It translates to CASSLILHNEQFF. Supplemented by reference TRBV7-3 and TRBJ2-1, the full variable domain reads GAGVSQTPSNKVTEKGKYVELRCDPISGHTALYWYRQSLGQGPEFLIYFQGTGAADDSGLPNDRFFAVRPEGSVSTLKIQRTERGDSAVYLCASSLILHNEQFFGPGTRLTVL.

This clone was seen more than once but under ten times. V gene TRBV11-2 combines with J gene TRBJ2-4; 7 bases are a match to TRBD1. Per the germline V gene, CDR1 is SGHAT and CDR2 is FQNNGV. J lost 7 bases, V lost 5 bases, and 2 bases had no gene match. The CDR3 extends over 12 amino acids. The CDR3 region has the DNA TGTGCCAGCAGCAAGGACAGGAACATTCAGTACTTC. This sequence encodes CASSKDRNIQYF.